The following is a T cell receptor beta chain sequence with its context. Its antigen remains unidentified. The data were taken from a study of T cell responses to AZD1222 COVID-19 vaccine. General observations from the study: Donors skewed white British and female; clonal diversity was possibly underestimated. Spike-specific TCR breadth and depth grew following two AZD1222 doses.

TCRdb keeps only in-frame clones here, not all; method: immunoSEQ multiplex PCR. The sample lists 150,000 to 200,000 clones; around 93% were seen once. Sample: peripheral blood, taken on day 0 of AZD1222 vaccination. The origin of this receptor is an adult in good health.

In nucleotides, the CDR3 is TGTGCCATCAGTGAATCTGGACCCGGGGTCAATCAGCCCCAGCATTTT. Residues: CAISESGPGVNQPQHF. The chain carries TRBV10-3 and TRBJ1-5; D is unresolved. This CDR3 is 16 amino acids long. Trimming removed 3 bases from V and 3 bases from J, with 15 bases in between. Germline V gives CDR1 ENHRY, CDR2 SYGVKD.